A selection of T cell receptor beta chains follows, all from one sample in a study of shared clonotypes between healthy human individuals. Libraries were prepared by immunoSEQ multiplex PCR; TCRdb keeps only in-frame clonotypes and omits some of them. The sample records about 1.5 million clones, roughly 97% being singletons. Source material: naive CD4+ T cells sorted from blood. The source of these receptors is a man aged 25 to 40 in good health. Both conserved end residues are part of each CDR3. Each record gives: CDR3 length, D gene, J gene, clone size, V gene, CDR3 DNA, CDR3 protein. A D gene is named only where the DNA matches it firmly. Clone size is not always given. Where it is, it says once, few, many or a class for expanded clones.

CDR3 length: 18; D gene: TRBD2; J gene: TRBJ2-3; clone size: NA; V gene: TRBV11-2; CDR3 DNA: TGTGCCAGCAGCCAGATTCCCGGACTAGCGGGAGTTATAGATACGCAGTATTTT; CDR3 protein: CASSQIPGLAGVIDTQYF
CDR3 length: 15; D gene: NA; J gene: TRBJ2-1; clone size: NA; V gene: TRBV7-7; CDR3 DNA: TGTGCCAGCAGCTTACGCGAGGGCCAGGTCAATGAGCAGTTCTTC; CDR3 protein: CASSLREGQVNEQFF
CDR3 length: 15; D gene: NA; J gene: TRBJ1-3; clone size: NA; V gene: TRBV28; CDR3 DNA: TGTGCCAGCAGCAAGCCAAGGGTTGCTGGAAACACCATATATTTT; CDR3 protein: CASSKPRVAGNTIYF
CDR3 length: 19; D gene: TRBD2; J gene: TRBJ2-1; clone size: NA; V gene: TRBV27; CDR3 DNA: TGTGCCAGCAGTTTAAGGGCTAGGACTAGCGCAAGCTCCTACAATGAGCAGTTCTTC; CDR3 protein: CASSLRARTSASSYNEQFF
CDR3 length: 15; D gene: NA; J gene: TRBJ2-2; clone size: NA; V gene: TRBV7-2; CDR3 DNA: TGTGCCAGCAGCTCCCGCGCGGGCTTGCTCGGGGAGCTGTTTTTT; CDR3 protein: CASSSRAGLLGELFF
CDR3 length: 15; D gene: NA; J gene: TRBJ2-4; clone size: NA; V gene: TRBV2; CDR3 DNA: TGTGCCAGCAGGGCGACAGTACTAGCCAAAAACATTCAGTACTTC; CDR3 protein: CASRATVLAKNIQYF
CDR3 length: 13; D gene: TRBD1; J gene: TRBJ2-5; clone size: NA; V gene: TRBV18; CDR3 DNA: TGTGCCAGCTCAAACAGGGGATCGGAGACCCAGTACTTC; CDR3 protein: CASSNRGSETQYF
CDR3 length: 13; D gene: NA; J gene: TRBJ1-1; clone size: NA; V gene: TRBV9; CDR3 DNA: TGTGCCAGCAGCGTAGTTCTGAACACTGAAGCTTTCTTT; CDR3 protein: CASSVVLNTEAFF
CDR3 length: 16; D gene: NA; J gene: TRBJ2-4; clone size: NA; V gene: TRBV6-6; CDR3 DNA: TGTGCCAGCAGTCATTCCCCGGACAGATTCAAAAACATTCAGTACTTC; CDR3 protein: CASSHSPDRFKNIQYF
CDR3 length: 15; D gene: TRBD2; J gene: TRBJ2-3; clone size: NA; V gene: TRBV19; CDR3 DNA: TGTGCCAGTAGTATGGCTACTAGCGGGACAGATACGCAGTATTTT; CDR3 protein: CASSMATSGTDTQYF
CDR3 length: 14; D gene: NA; J gene: TRBJ1-2; clone size: NA; V gene: TRBV6-1; CDR3 DNA: TGTGCCAGCAGTGAAGTAAAACGGACCTATGGCTACACCTTC; CDR3 protein: CASSEVKRTYGYTF
CDR3 length: 15; D gene: NA; J gene: TRBJ2-7; clone size: NA; V gene: TRBV7-2; CDR3 DNA: TGTGCCAGCAGCTTAGGGGGCCCAGGGGGAGGTGAGCAGTACTTC; CDR3 protein: CASSLGGPGGGEQYF
CDR3 length: 14; D gene: NA; J gene: TRBJ2-7; clone size: NA; V gene: TRBV6-6; CDR3 DNA: TGTGCCAGCAGTTACGTTCTAGCGTCCAACGAGCAGTACTTC; CDR3 protein: CASSYVLASNEQYF
CDR3 length: 20; D gene: TRBD2; J gene: TRBJ2-1; clone size: NA; V gene: TRBV29-1; CDR3 DNA: TGCAGCGTTAGAGGGTTAACTAGCGGGAGTTCGGTCAGCTCCTACAATGAGCAGTTCTTC; CDR3 protein: CSVRGLTSGSSVSSYNEQFF
CDR3 length: 11; D gene: NA; J gene: TRBJ1-2; clone size: NA; V gene: TRBV20-1; CDR3 DNA: TGCAGTGCCTCTCTGTACTATGGCTACACCTTC; CDR3 protein: CSASLYYGYTF
CDR3 length: 15; D gene: TRBD1; J gene: TRBJ1-1; clone size: once; V gene: TRBV4-2; CDR3 DNA: TGTGCCAGCAGCCAAGATGGGACAGTGAACACTGAAGCTTTCTTT; CDR3 protein: CASSQDGTVNTEAFF
CDR3 length: 15; D gene: TRBD2; J gene: TRBJ2-1; clone size: NA; V gene: TRBV6-6; CDR3 DNA: TGTGCCAGCAGTTATAGCGGGCACGCCTACAATGAGCAGTTCTTC; CDR3 protein: CASSYSGHAYNEQFF
CDR3 length: 15; D gene: NA; J gene: TRBJ2-5; clone size: NA; V gene: TRBV9; CDR3 DNA: TGTGCCAGCAGCGTAGACGGACTATTAGGAGAGACCCAGTACTTC; CDR3 protein: CASSVDGLLGETQYF
CDR3 length: 17; D gene: NA; J gene: TRBJ2-1; clone size: NA; V gene: TRBV7-2; CDR3 DNA: TGTGCCAGCAGCTTAGCTCCCCCGGCGAGCTCCTACAATGAGCAGTTCTTC; CDR3 protein: CASSLAPPASSYNEQFF
CDR3 length: 16; D gene: NA; J gene: TRBJ1-1; clone size: NA; V gene: TRBV7-2; CDR3 DNA: TGTGCCAGCAGCTTAGGAGTACAGGGAGGAGGCACTGAAGCTTTCTTT; CDR3 protein: CASSLGVQGGGTEAFF
CDR3 length: 15; D gene: NA; J gene: TRBJ2-3; clone size: NA; V gene: TRBV2; CDR3 DNA: TGTGCCAGCAGTCGACAGGTAGCGGGCACAGATACGCAGTATTTT; CDR3 protein: CASSRQVAGTDTQYF
CDR3 length: 12; D gene: NA; J gene: TRBJ2-3; clone size: NA; V gene: TRBV11-3; CDR3 DNA: TGTGCCAGCAGCTTTGCGGCAGATACGCAGTATTTT; CDR3 protein: CASSFAADTQYF
CDR3 length: 15; D gene: NA; J gene: TRBJ2-4; clone size: NA; V gene: TRBV7-2; CDR3 DNA: TGTGCCAGCAGCTGCCCCCCCCTAGCCAAAAACATTCAGTACTTC; CDR3 protein: CASSCPPLAKNIQYF
CDR3 length: 14; D gene: NA; J gene: TRBJ2-1; clone size: NA; V gene: TRBV11-2; CDR3 DNA: TGTGCCAGCAGCTTAGCGGGAGACTACAATGAGCAGTTCTTC; CDR3 protein: CASSLAGDYNEQFF
CDR3 length: 14; D gene: NA; J gene: TRBJ2-5; clone size: NA; V gene: TRBV5-1; CDR3 DNA: TGCGCCAGCAGTAACGGACAGGGAGGGGAGACCCAGTACTTC; CDR3 protein: CASSNGQGGETQYF
CDR3 length: 15; D gene: NA; J gene: TRBJ2-3; clone size: NA; V gene: TRBV10-3; CDR3 DNA: TGTGCCATCGCGCCGGTGGCGTCTAGCACAGATACGCAGTATTTT; CDR3 protein: CAIAPVASSTDTQYF
CDR3 length: 17; D gene: NA; J gene: TRBJ1-4; clone size: NA; V gene: TRBV6-1; CDR3 DNA: TGTGCCAGCAGTGAAGATGATTGGGTTTTTAGGAGTGAAAAACTGTTTTTT; CDR3 protein: CASSEDDWVFRSEKLFF
CDR3 length: 16; D gene: NA; J gene: TRBJ2-3; clone size: NA; V gene: TRBV10-1; CDR3 DNA: TGCGCCAGCAGTGTCCGCCGACTAGTAGGGTCAGATACGCAGTATTTT; CDR3 protein: CASSVRRLVGSDTQYF
CDR3 length: 15; D gene: NA; J gene: TRBJ1-4; clone size: NA; V gene: TRBV5-4; CDR3 DNA: TGTGCCAGCAGCTTGGAGGGACCGGGAAATGAAAAACTGTTTTTT; CDR3 protein: CASSLEGPGNEKLFF
CDR3 length: 15; D gene: NA; J gene: TRBJ2-1; clone size: NA; V gene: TRBV10-3; CDR3 DNA: TGTGCCATCAGTGGTGGGGGGGCAGGCCTCAATGAGCAGTTCTTC; CDR3 protein: CAISGGGAGLNEQFF
CDR3 length: 17; D gene: NA; J gene: TRBJ2-4; clone size: NA; V gene: TRBV7-2; CDR3 DNA: TGTGCCAGCAGCTTAGGGAGGGGACCTTTAGCCAAAAACATTCAGTACTTC; CDR3 protein: CASSLGRGPLAKNIQYF
CDR3 length: 14; D gene: NA; J gene: TRBJ2-3; clone size: NA; V gene: TRBV28; CDR3 DNA: TGTGCCAGCAGTTTTGATCCTATCACAGATACGCAGTATTTT; CDR3 protein: CASSFDPITDTQYF
CDR3 length: 14; D gene: TRBD2; J gene: TRBJ2-1; clone size: NA; V gene: TRBV5-6; CDR3 DNA: TGTGCCAGCAGCCCCAGGGACTACTACAATGAGCAGTTCTTC; CDR3 protein: CASSPRDYYNEQFF
CDR3 length: 15; D gene: NA; J gene: TRBJ2-7; clone size: NA; V gene: TRBV15; CDR3 DNA: TGTGCCACCAGCAGAGTAACTAGAGGCTCCTACGAGCAGTACTTC; CDR3 protein: CATSRVTRGSYEQYF
CDR3 length: 15; D gene: TRBD2; J gene: TRBJ2-5; clone size: NA; V gene: TRBV7-9; CDR3 DNA: TGTGCCAGCAGCCGGTGGCTAGCGGATCAAGAGACCCAGTACTTC; CDR3 protein: CASSRWLADQETQYF
CDR3 length: 13; D gene: NA; J gene: TRBJ2-2; clone size: NA; V gene: TRBV6-1; CDR3 DNA: TGTGCCAGCAGTGATTTCTACACCGGGGAGCTGTTTTTT; CDR3 protein: CASSDFYTGELFF
CDR3 length: 15; D gene: TRBD2; J gene: TRBJ2-5; clone size: NA; V gene: TRBV28; CDR3 DNA: TGTGCCAGCGTAAGGGGGCTAGCGGGAGCAGAGACCCAGTACTTC; CDR3 protein: CASVRGLAGAETQYF
CDR3 length: 13; D gene: NA; J gene: TRBJ1-1; clone size: NA; V gene: TRBV5-4; CDR3 DNA: TGTGCCAGCAGCTTGTCGGCGGGAGCTGAAGCTTTCTTT; CDR3 protein: CASSLSAGAEAFF
CDR3 length: 15; D gene: NA; J gene: TRBJ2-2; clone size: NA; V gene: TRBV19; CDR3 DNA: TGTGCCAGTAGTGCTACTAGCTTAGTACCCGGGGAGCTGTTTTTT; CDR3 protein: CASSATSLVPGELFF
CDR3 length: 15; D gene: NA; J gene: TRBJ1-3; clone size: NA; V gene: TRBV30; CDR3 DNA: TGTGCCTGGAGTGTACCTTGGGGGACTGGAAACACCATATATTTT; CDR3 protein: CAWSVPWGTGNTIYF
CDR3 length: 13; D gene: TRBD1; J gene: TRBJ1-4; clone size: NA; V gene: TRBV5-4; CDR3 DNA: TGTGCCAGCAGCCCCGGGACAGGTGAAAAACTGTTTTTT; CDR3 protein: CASSPGTGEKLFF
CDR3 length: 15; D gene: TRBD1; J gene: TRBJ2-1; clone size: NA; V gene: TRBV18; CDR3 DNA: TGTGCCAGCTCACCGGTCCAGGGGGCTGTCAATGAGCAGTTCTTC; CDR3 protein: CASSPVQGAVNEQFF
CDR3 length: 10; D gene: NA; J gene: TRBJ2-2; clone size: NA; V gene: TRBV29-1; CDR3 DNA: TGCAGCGGTTACACCGGGGAGCTGTTTTTT; CDR3 protein: CSGYTGELFF
CDR3 length: 14; D gene: TRBD2; J gene: TRBJ2-7; clone size: NA; V gene: TRBV18; CDR3 DNA: TGTGCCAGCTCACCACCGGGACTAGTGAGTGAGCAGTACTTC; CDR3 protein: CASSPPGLVSEQYF
CDR3 length: 15; D gene: NA; J gene: TRBJ1-4; clone size: once; V gene: TRBV9; CDR3 DNA: TGTGCCAGCAGCCTAGGAGGGGGACCTAATGAAAAACTGTTTTTT; CDR3 protein: CASSLGGGPNEKLFF
CDR3 length: 14; D gene: TRBD1; J gene: TRBJ2-7; clone size: once; V gene: TRBV5-1; CDR3 DNA: TGCGCCAGCAGCCCGGGGCAGGGGGCGGGCGAGCAGTACTTC; CDR3 protein: CASSPGQGAGEQYF
CDR3 length: 17; D gene: TRBD2; J gene: TRBJ2-5; clone size: NA; V gene: TRBV11-3; CDR3 DNA: TGTGCCAGCAGCCCCCCCCGGGGGAGGGCCTTTTCCGAGACCCAGTACTTC; CDR3 protein: CASSPPRGRAFSETQYF
CDR3 length: 14; D gene: NA; J gene: TRBJ2-3; clone size: NA; V gene: TRBV9; CDR3 DNA: TGTGCCAGCAGCCTGAGGGAACCCAGAGATACGCAGTATTTT; CDR3 protein: CASSLREPRDTQYF
CDR3 length: 15; D gene: NA; J gene: TRBJ1-2; clone size: NA; V gene: TRBV5-6; CDR3 DNA: TGTGCCAGCAGCTTGGAGTTTGGGGTGGGCTATGGCTACACCTTC; CDR3 protein: CASSLEFGVGYGYTF
CDR3 length: 14; D gene: NA; J gene: TRBJ2-2; clone size: NA; V gene: TRBV19; CDR3 DNA: TGTGCCAGTAGTCGTGCGGGTCCGGCCGGGGAGCTGTTTTTT; CDR3 protein: CASSRAGPAGELFF
CDR3 length: 16; D gene: TRBD2; J gene: TRBJ2-1; clone size: NA; V gene: TRBV7-8; CDR3 DNA: TGTGCCAGCAGCTTAACTTGGGTGGGGACTAACAATGAGCAGTTCTTC; CDR3 protein: CASSLTWVGTNNEQFF